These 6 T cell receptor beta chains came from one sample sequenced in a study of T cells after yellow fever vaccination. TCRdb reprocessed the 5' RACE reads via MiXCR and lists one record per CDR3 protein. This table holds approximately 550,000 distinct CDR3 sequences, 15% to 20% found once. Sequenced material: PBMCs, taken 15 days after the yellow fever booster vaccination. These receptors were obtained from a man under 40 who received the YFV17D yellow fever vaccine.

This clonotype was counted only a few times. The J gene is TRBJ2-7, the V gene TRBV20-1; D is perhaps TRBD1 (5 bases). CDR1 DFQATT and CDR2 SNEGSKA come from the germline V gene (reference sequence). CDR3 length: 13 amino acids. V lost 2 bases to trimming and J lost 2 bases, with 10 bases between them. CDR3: CSARQGSAYEQYF. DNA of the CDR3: TGCAGTGCTAGACAGGGTTCAGCCTACGAGCAGTACTTC.

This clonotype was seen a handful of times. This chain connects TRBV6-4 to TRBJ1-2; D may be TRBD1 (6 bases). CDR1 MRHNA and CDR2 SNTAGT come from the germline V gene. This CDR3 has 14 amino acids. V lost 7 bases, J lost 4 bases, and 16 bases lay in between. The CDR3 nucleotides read TGTGCCAGCACTCGTGGTGGACAGAGCTATGGCTACACCTTC. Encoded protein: CASTRGGQSYGYTF.

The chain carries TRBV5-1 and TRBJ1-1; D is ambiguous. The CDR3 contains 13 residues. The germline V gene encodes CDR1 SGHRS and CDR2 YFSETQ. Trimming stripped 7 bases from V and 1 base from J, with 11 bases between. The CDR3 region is CASFLQENTEAFF. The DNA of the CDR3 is TGCGCCAGCTTCCTTCAGGAGAACACTGAAGCTTTCTTT.

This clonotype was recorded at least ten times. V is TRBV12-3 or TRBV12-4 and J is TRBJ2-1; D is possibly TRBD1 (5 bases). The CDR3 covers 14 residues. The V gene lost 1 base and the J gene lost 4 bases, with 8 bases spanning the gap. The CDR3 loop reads CASSLGDRYNEQFF. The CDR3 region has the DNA TGTGCCAGCAGTTTAGGTGACAGATACAATGAGCAGTTCTTC.

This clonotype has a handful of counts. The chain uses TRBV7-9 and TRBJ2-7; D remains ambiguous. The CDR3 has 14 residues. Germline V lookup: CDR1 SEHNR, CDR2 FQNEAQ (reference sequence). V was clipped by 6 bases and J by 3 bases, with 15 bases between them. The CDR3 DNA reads TGTGCCAGCAGTCCCCCTTCGAAAAACTACGAGCAGTACTTC. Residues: CASSPPSKNYEQYF.

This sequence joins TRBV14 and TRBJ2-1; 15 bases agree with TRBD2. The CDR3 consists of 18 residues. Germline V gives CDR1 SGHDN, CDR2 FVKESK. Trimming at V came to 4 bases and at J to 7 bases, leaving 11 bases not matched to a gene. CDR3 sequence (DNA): TGTGCCAGCAGCCGATTTCCGGGACTAGCGGGGGGAGAGAATGAGCAGTTCTTC. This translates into CASSRFPGLAGGENEQFF.